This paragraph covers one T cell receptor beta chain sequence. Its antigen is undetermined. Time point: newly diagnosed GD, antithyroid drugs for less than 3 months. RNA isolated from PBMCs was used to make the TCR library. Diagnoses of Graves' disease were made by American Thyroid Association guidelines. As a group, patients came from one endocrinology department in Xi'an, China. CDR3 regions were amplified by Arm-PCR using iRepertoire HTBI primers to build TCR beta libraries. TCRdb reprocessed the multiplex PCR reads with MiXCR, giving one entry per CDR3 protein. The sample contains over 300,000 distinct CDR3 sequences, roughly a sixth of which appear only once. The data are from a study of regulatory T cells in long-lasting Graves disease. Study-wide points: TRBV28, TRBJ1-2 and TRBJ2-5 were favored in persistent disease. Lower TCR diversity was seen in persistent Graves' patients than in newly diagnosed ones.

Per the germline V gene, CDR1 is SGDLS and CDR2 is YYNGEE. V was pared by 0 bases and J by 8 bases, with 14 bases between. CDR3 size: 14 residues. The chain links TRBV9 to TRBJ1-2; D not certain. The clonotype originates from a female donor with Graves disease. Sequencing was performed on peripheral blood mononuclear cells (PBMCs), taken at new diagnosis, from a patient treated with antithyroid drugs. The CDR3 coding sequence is TGTGCCAGCAGCGTAGGAAGCAAGCTCGGGGGCTACACCTTC. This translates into CASSVGSKLGGYTF.